Shown below are 21 T cell receptor beta chains from a single sample sequenced in a study of beta chain features in type 1 diabetes. Their specific antigens are unknown. The study reverse transcribed the entire isolated RNA, so it sequenced expressed TCRB transcripts. Using immunoSEQ multiplex PCR, the repertoire was profiled, and TCRdb retains in-frame clones only, with some absent. The sample has about 370,000 clones, 8% to 10% seen once. Whole-study findings and limits: Patients with Type 1 diabetes showed moderately but significantly shorter TCRB CDR3s in all four CD4+ subsets.

Specimen: central memory CD4+ T cells from blood. All receptors derive from a man aged 25 to 40 with type 1 diabetes.

J is TRBJ2-7 and V is TRBV6-1; a possible D gene is TRBD1 (6 bases). The CDR3 runs 16 residues. V gave up 3 bases and J gave up 4 bases, with 19 bases separating them. The V gene's germline CDR1 is MNHNS and CDR2 SASEGT. Here the CDR3 DNA reads TGTGCCAGCAGTGATGACATCGGGACATACGTTTACGAGCAGTACTTC. It yields the protein CASSDDIGTYVYEQYF.

This clone occurred a few times. The chain recombines TRBV27 with TRBJ2-5; weak D call: TRBD2 (5 bases). This CDR3 spans 13 amino acids. V was trimmed by 10 bases and J by 2 bases, leaving 14 bases between them. Germline CDR1 reads MNHEY; CDR2 reads SMNVEV (reference sequence). The CDR3 sequence is CATRRNLQETQYF. The CDR3 DNA is TGTGCCACCCGGAGGAATCTACAAGAGACCCAGTACTTC.

This clone has just a few counts. The chain joins TRBV7-3 to TRBJ1-1; TRBD1 agrees at 9 bases. After removal of 5 bases from V and 9 bases from J, the junction contained 13 bases not matched to a gene. Germline CDR1 SGHTA, CDR2 FQGTGA. The CDR3 extends over 15 amino acids. CDR3 DNA: TGTGCCAGCAGCCCCACGCGACCGGGACAGGGACAAGCTTTCTTT. It translates to CASSPTRPGQGQAFF.

This clone was counted only a few times. The chain joins TRBV19 to TRBJ2-7, with D perhaps matching TRBD1 (5 bases). In germline, CDR1 is LNHDA, CDR2 SQIVND (reference sequence). Trimming removed 5 bases from V and 1 base from J, with 15 bases in between. This CDR3 comprises 15 residues. CDR3 sequence reads: CASSEQGHFSYEQYF. The CDR3 region has the DNA TGTGCCAGTAGTGAGCAGGGCCACTTTTCCTACGAGCAGTACTTC. Together with reference TRBV19 and TRBJ2-7, the CDR3 gives the full variable domain: DGGITQSPKYLFRKEGQNVTLSCEQNLNHDAMYWYRQDPGQGLRLIYYSQIVNDFQKGDIAEGYSVSREKKESFPLTVTSAQKNPTAFYLCASSEQGHFSYEQYFGPGTRLTVT.

This clone was counted only a few times. This rearrangement joins TRBV27 to TRBJ2-5, with 11 positions matching TRBD2. J was trimmed by 4 bases and V by 5 bases; bases with no gene match: 6. There are 15 residues in the CDR3. In germline, CDR1 is MNHEY, CDR2 SMNVEV (reference sequence). Here the CDR3 reads CASSADTSGRETQYF. The CDR3 DNA follows: TGTGCCAGCAGTGCCGACACTAGCGGGAGAGAGACCCAGTACTTC.

CDR3 nucleotides: TGTGCCAGCAGCCCCCGCGGACTAGCGGGAGGGGTTGTCACAGATACGCAGTATTTT. Protein sequence: CASSPRGLAGGVVTDTQYF. The chain recombines TRBV7-3 with TRBJ2-3, with 15 bases matching TRBD2. Germline V gene data show CDR1 as SGHTA and CDR2 as FQGTGA. V shed 5 bases, J shed 2 bases, and the junction held 11 bases outside the gene matches. This CDR3 spans 19 amino acids.

In its sample, this clone was seen a few times. The V gene is TRBV7-2, the J gene TRBJ2-3; no reliable D call. In germline, CDR1 is SGHTA, CDR2 FQGNSA. There are 12 residues in the CDR3. The V end lost 6 bases, the J end lost 5 bases, and 9 bases lay between the germline ends. CDR3 residues: CASSPTLDTQYF. Written as DNA, the CDR3 is TGTGCCAGCAGTCCAACCCTAGATACGCAGTATTTT.

This clone was counted a few times. A much larger clone is a single base away; this may be a read error. Additional DNA sequences in this sample encode the identical CDR3. The V and J genes are TRBV7-3 and TRBJ2-3, with D unresolved. V lost 4 bases and J 2 bases, leaving 4 bases between the germline ends. CDR3 length: 12 residues. CDR1 is SGHTA, CDR2 FQGTGA, per germline. The CDR3 protein is CASSSSTDTQYF. The CDR3 bases are TGTGCCAGCAGCTCCTCCACAGATACGCAGTATTTT.

The chain uses TRBV4-1 and TRBJ1-2; tentative D call: TRBD1 (5 bases). Germline V gene lookup returns CDR1 MGHRA and CDR2 YSYEKL. Trimming pared 0 bases from V and 7 bases from J, leaving 15 bases between. The length of the CDR3 is 15 residues. CDR3 nucleotides: TGCGCCAGCAGCCAAGATGGGGGTAATCTGTCTGGCTACACCTTC. It is translated as CASSQDGGNLSGYTF.

The table lists this clone with many counts. The V call is TRBV28, the J call TRBJ2-7, with D possibly being TRBD2 (6 bases). This CDR3 is 13 amino acids long. In germline, CDR1 is MDHEN, CDR2 SYDVKM. Between the trimmed V and J ends, which lost 7 bases and 5 bases, there was a span of 15 bases. CDR3 DNA sequence: TGTGCCAGCACCGGCGGGACGACCGACGAGCAGTACTTC. Amino acids: CASTGGTTDEQYF.

This chain joins TRBV28 and TRBJ2-2; D is possibly TRBD2 (5 bases). The V gene lost 3 bases and the J gene lost 0 bases, with 8 bases spanning the gap. Germline V gene lookup returns CDR1 MDHEN and CDR2 SYDVKM. This CDR3 region has 15 residues. Here the CDR3 DNA reads TGTGCCAGCAGTTTTACTAGAACGAACACCGGGGAGCTGTTTTTT. Amino acids: CASSFTRTNTGELFF. The full variable domain, in which reference TRBV28 and TRBJ2-2 provide the parts outside the CDR3, is DVKVTQSSRYLVKRTGEKVFLECVQDMDHENMFWYRQDPGLGLRLIYFSYDVKMKEKGDIPEGYSVSREKKERFSLILESASTNQTSMYLCASSFTRTNTGELFFGEGSRLTVL.

The chain employs TRBV6-6 and TRBJ2-1; D is perhaps TRBD2 (5 bases). Germline V lookup: CDR1 MNHNY, CDR2 SVGAGI (reference sequence). This CDR3 is 15 amino acids long. V was pared by 6 bases and J by 4 bases, with 16 bases between. In DNA, the CDR3 is TGTGCCAGCAGCCTTCTCGAGGGAGAATACAATGAGCAGTTCTTC. Translation gives CASSLLEGEYNEQFF.

This clone was seen a few times. CDR3 sequence (DNA): TGTGCCAGCAGCCACGGGACTAGCGAGTACAATGAGCAGTTCTTC. Its protein is CASSHGTSEYNEQFF. The chain is built from TRBV5-4 and TRBJ2-1, with 10 bases that match TRBD2. This CDR3 comprises 15 residues. CDR1 is SGHNT and CDR2 is YYREEE in the germline V gene (reference sequence). The V and J ends lost 4 bases and 4 bases, in that order; junction bases with no gene match: 5.

The V gene is TRBV28, the J gene TRBJ2-1; 11 bases line up with TRBD2. CDR1 is MDHEN, CDR2 SYDVKM, per germline. J gave up 5 bases and V 5 bases, and 2 bases lay outside the gene matches. CDR3 length equals 14 residues. CDR3 protein: CASSRGLADNEQFF. CDR3 DNA: TGTGCCAGCAGTCGGGGACTAGCGGACAATGAGCAGTTCTTC.

The chain combines TRBV5-1 with TRBJ2-1, with 10 bases lining up with TRBD2. The CDR3 sequence is 15 residues long. V was pared by 2 bases and J by 6 bases, with 5 bases of the junction left unmatched. The V gene's germline CDR1 is SGHRS and CDR2 YFSETQ. The chain's CDR3 is CASSFQAGGSNEQFF. The CDR3 DNA sequence: TGCGCCAGCAGCTTTCAAGCGGGAGGGTCCAATGAGCAGTTCTTC.

This clone was picked up many times. The gene calls are TRBV15 and TRBJ1-2; D uncertain. V lost 1 base and J lost 8, with 14 bases in between. Germline V lookup: CDR1 LNHNV, CDR2 YYDKDF (reference sequence). This CDR3 has 14 amino acids. CDR3 DNA sequence: TGTGCCACCAGCAGAGCTCAAGCGACGTCGGGCTACACCTTC. Amino acids: CATSRAQATSGYTF.

The sample holds a few counts of this clone. The chain uses TRBV15 and TRBJ2-5, with D possibly being TRBD1 (5 bases). V was pared by 2 bases and J by 2 bases, with 12 bases between. Per the germline V gene, CDR1 is LNHNV and CDR2 is YYDKDF (reference sequence). This CDR3 has 15 amino acids. The CDR3 sequence is CATSRLSGRQETQYF. In nucleotides, the CDR3 is TGTGCCACCAGCAGATTATCAGGGCGACAAGAGACCCAGTACTTC.

This clone was found a few times. V gene TRBV7-2 combines with J gene TRBJ2-2; 7 bases map to TRBD2. Germline V CDR1 and CDR2: SGHTA, FQGNSA. J gave up 5 bases and V 4 bases, and 10 bases lay outside the gene matches. CDR3 length equals 16 residues. CDR3 region: CASSSNSGFQTGELFF. CDR3 bases: TGTGCCAGCAGCTCCAATAGCGGGTTCCAAACCGGGGAGCTGTTTTTT.

This clone was observed a handful of times. The chain carries TRBV7-2 and TRBJ2-7; the D gene is possibly TRBD1 (6 bases). The CDR3 length is 14 residues. Germline V CDR1 and CDR2: SGHTA, FQGNSA. The V end was cut by 4 bases, the J end by 2 bases, with 12 bases between. CDR3 protein: CASSSYGQTYEQYF. CDR3 nucleotide sequence: TGTGCCAGCAGCTCATACGGACAGACCTACGAGCAGTACTTC.

This clone has a handful of counts. This sequence joins TRBV5-1 and TRBJ2-7, with D possibly TRBD1 on 6 matching bases. Trimming stripped 3 bases from V and 3 bases from J, with 13 bases between. The CDR3 covers 14 residues. The germline V gene encodes CDR1 SGHRS and CDR2 YFSETQ. CDR3 nucleotide sequence: TGCGCCAGCAGCTATCCGGGACAATTCTACGAGCAGTACTTC. It yields the protein CASSYPGQFYEQYF. Filled out from reference TRBV5-1 and TRBJ2-7, the complete variable domain reads KAGVTQTPRYLIKTRGQQVTLSCSPISGHRSVSWYQQTPGQGLQFLFEYFSETQRNKGNFPGRFSGRQFSNSRSEMNVSTLELGDSALYLCASSYPGQFYEQYFGPGTRLTVT.

The rearrangement joins TRBV11-3 to TRBJ2-1, with TRBD2 identical over 10 bases. The germline CDR1 and CDR2 sequences are SGHNT and YENEEA. The CDR3 is 15 residues long. V shed 1 base and J 6 bases; nucleotides not matched to a gene: 3. CDR3 in amino acids: CASSLGSGRTNEQFF. As DNA, the CDR3 is TGTGCCAGCAGCTTAGGTAGCGGGAGGACCAATGAGCAGTTCTTC.